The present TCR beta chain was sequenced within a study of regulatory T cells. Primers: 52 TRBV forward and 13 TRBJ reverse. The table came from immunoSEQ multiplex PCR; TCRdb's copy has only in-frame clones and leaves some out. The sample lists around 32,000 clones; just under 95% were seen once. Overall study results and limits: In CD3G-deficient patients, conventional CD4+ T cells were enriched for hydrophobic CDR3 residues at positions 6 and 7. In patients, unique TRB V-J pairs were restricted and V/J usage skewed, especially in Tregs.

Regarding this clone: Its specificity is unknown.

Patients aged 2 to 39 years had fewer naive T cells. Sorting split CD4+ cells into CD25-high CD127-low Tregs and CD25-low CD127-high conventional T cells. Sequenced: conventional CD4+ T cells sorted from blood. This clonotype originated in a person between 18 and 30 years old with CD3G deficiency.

The CDR3 DNA follows: TGTGCCAGCTCACCCGCCGGGACAGGATACAATGAGCAGTTCTTC. It encodes CASSPAGTGYNEQFF. V usage is TRBV18 and J usage is TRBJ2-1, with 8 bases matching TRBD1. This CDR3 spans 15 amino acids. CDR1 and CDR2 from the germline V gene are KGHSH and LQKENI. V lost 3 bases to trimming and J lost 4 bases; unmatched junction nucleotides: 5.